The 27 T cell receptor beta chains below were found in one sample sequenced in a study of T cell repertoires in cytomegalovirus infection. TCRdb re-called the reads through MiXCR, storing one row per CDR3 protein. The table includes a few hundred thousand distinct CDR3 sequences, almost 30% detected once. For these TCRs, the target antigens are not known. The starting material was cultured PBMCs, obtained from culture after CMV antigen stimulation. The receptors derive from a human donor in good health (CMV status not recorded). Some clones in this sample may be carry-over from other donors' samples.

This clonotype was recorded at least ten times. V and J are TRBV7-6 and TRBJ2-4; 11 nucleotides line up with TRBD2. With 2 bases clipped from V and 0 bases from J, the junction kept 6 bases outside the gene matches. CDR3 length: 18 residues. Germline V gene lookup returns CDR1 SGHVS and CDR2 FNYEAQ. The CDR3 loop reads CASSLPPTSGGAKNIQYF. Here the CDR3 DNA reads TGTGCCAGCAGCTTACCACCCACTAGCGGGGGAGCCAAAAACATTCAGTACTTC.

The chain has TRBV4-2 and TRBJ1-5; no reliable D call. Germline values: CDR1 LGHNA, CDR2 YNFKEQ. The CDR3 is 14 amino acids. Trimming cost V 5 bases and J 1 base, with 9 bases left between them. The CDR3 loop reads CASSMWRSNQPQHF. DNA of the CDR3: TGTGCCAGCAGCATGTGGCGAAGCAATCAGCCCCAGCATTTT.

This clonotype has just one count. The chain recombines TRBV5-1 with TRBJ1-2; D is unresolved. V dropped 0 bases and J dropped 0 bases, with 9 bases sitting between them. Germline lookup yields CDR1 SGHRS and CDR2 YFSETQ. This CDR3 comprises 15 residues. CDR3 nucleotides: TGCGCCAGCAGCTTGGAGCTGGGGACTAACTATGGCTACACCTTC. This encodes CASSLELGTNYGYTF.

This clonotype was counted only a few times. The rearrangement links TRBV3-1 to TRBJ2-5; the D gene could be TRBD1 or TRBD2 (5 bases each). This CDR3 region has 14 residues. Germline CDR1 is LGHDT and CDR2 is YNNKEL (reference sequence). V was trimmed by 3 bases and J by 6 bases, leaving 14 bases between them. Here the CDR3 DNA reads TGTGCCAGCAGCCAGGGTCAGGGCGGGCAGACCCAGTACTTC. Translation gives CASSQGQGGQTQYF.

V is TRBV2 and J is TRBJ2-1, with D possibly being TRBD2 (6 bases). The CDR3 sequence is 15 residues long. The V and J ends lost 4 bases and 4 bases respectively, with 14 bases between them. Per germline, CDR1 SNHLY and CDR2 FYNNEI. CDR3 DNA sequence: TGTGCCAGCAGTGCCGGAAATAGCGGATACAATGAGCAGTTCTTC. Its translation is CASSAGNSGYNEQFF.

The CDR3 region has the DNA TGCGCCAGCAGCCCTAAGAGTGACAGGGTAAGATCCTACAATGAGCAGTTCTTC. Translated, it gives CASSPKSDRVRSYNEQFF. The J gene is TRBJ2-1, the V gene TRBV4-1; the match to TRBD1 covers 7 bases. CDR1 MGHRA and CDR2 YSYEKL come from the germline V gene. The CDR3 is 18 residues long. V lost 4 bases and J lost 1; bases outside the gene matches: 13.

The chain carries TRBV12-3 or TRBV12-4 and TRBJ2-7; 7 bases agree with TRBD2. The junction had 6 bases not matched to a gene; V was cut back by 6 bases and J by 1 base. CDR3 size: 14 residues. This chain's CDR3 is CASRQRGRSYEQYF. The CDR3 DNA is TGTGCCAGCAGACAGCGGGGAAGGTCCTACGAGCAGTACTTC.

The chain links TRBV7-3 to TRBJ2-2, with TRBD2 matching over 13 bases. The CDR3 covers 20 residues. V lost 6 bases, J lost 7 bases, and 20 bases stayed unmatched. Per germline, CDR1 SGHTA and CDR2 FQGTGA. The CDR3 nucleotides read TGTGCCAGCAGTCGCATTAGGACTAGCGGGAGTTCAGGCACAGACGGGGAGCTGTTTTTT. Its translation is CASSRIRTSGSSGTDGELFF.

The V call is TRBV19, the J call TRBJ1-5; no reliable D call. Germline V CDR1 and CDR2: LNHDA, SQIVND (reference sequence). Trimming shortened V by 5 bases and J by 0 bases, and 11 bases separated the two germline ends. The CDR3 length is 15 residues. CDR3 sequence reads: CASSVAFNSNQPQHF. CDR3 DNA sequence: TGTGCCAGTAGTGTGGCCTTTAATAGCAATCAGCCCCAGCATTTT.

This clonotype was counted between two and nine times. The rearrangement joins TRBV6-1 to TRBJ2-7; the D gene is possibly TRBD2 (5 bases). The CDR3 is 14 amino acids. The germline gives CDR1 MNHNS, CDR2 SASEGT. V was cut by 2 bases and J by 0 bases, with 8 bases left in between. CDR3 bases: TGTGCCAGCAGTGAAAGGAGCGGCTCCTACGAGCAGTACTTC. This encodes CASSERSGSYEQYF.

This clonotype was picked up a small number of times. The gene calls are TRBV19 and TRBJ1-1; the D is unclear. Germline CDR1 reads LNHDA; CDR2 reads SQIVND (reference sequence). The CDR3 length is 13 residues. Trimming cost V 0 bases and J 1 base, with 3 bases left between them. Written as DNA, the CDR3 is TGTGCCAGTAGTATAGAGGAGAACACTGAAGCTTTCTTT. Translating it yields CASSIEENTEAFF.

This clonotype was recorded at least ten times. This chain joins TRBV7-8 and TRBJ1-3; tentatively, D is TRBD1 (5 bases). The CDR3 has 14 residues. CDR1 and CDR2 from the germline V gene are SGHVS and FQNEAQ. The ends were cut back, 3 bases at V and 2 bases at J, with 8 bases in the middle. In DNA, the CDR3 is TGTGCCAGCAGCTTCCAGGGCACTGGAAACACCATATATTTT. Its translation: CASSFQGTGNTIYF.

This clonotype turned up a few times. CDR3: CASSLASGAGGYTF. CDR3 in DNA: TGTGCCAGCAGTTTAGCTTCGGGGGCCGGGGGCTACACCTTC. The chain uses TRBV12-3 or TRBV12-4 and TRBJ1-2; D might be TRBD1 (6 bases). The germline V and J ends were trimmed by 0 bases and 8 bases, with 13 bases remaining between them. CDR3 length: 14 residues.

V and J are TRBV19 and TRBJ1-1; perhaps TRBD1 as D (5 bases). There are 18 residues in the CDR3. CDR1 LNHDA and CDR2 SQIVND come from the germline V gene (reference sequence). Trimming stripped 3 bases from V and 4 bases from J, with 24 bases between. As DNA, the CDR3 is TGTGCCAGTAGTATCCCACCGGGACTCTTAAACGGAGGCACTGAAGCTTTCTTT. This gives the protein CASSIPPGLLNGGTEAFF. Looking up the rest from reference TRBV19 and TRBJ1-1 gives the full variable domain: DGGITQSPKYLFRKEGQNVTLSCEQNLNHDAMYWYRQDPGQGLRLIYYSQIVNDFQKGDIAEGYSVSREKKESFPLTVTSAQKNPTAFYLCASSIPPGLLNGGTEAFFGQGTRLTVV.

CDR3 sequence: CASLRRDSGSGNTIYF. The DNA for the CDR3 is TGTGCCAGTCTCCGACGTGACAGTGGCTCTGGAAACACCATATATTTT. The chain employs TRBV19 and TRBJ1-3, with TRBD1 as a possible D gene (5 bases). V was cut by 8 bases and J by 0 bases, with 17 bases left in between. Germline V lookup: CDR1 LNHDA, CDR2 SQIVND (reference sequence). CDR3 length: 16 residues.

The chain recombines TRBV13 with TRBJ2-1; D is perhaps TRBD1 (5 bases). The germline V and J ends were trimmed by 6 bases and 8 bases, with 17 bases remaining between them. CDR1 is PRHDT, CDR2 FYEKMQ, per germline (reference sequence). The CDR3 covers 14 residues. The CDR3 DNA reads TGTGCCAGCAGTCCTGCAGGGTGGGGCGATGAGCAGTTCTTC. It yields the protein CASSPAGWGDEQFF.

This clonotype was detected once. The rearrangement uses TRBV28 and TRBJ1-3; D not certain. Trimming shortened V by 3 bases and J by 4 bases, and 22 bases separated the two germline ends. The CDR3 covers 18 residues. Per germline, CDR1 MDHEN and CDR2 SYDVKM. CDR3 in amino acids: CASSFLAGRGTVGNTIYF. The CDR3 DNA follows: TGTGCCAGCAGTTTCTTAGCGGGTCGGGGTACAGTGGGAAACACCATATATTTT.

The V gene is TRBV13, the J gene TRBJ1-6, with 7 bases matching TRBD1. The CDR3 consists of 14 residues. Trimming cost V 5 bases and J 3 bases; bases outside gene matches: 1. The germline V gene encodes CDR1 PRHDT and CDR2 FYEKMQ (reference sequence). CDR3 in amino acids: CASSGTDYNSPLHF. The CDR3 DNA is TGTGCCAGCAGCGGGACAGACTATAATTCACCCCTCCACTTT.

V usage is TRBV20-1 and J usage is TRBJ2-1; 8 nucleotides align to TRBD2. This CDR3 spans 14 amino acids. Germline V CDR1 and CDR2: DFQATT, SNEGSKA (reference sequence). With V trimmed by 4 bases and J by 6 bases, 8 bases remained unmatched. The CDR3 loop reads CSATGGAGGNEQFF. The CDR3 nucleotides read TGCAGTGCTACCGGGGGGGCGGGGGGCAATGAGCAGTTCTTC.

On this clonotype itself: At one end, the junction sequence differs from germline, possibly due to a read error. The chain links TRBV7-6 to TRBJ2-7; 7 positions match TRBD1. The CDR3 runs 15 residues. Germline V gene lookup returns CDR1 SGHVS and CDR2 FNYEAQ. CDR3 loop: CASSLGPGQSYEQYF. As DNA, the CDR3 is TGTGCTAGCAGCTTAGGACCGGGACAGTCCTACGAGCAGTACTTC.

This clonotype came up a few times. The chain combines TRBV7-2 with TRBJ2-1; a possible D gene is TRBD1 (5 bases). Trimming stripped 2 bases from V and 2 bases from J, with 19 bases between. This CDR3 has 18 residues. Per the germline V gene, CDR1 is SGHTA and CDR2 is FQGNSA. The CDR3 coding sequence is TGTGCCAGCAGCTTATATGATCGTGTCAGGGAAACCTACAATGAGCAGTTCTTC. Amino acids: CASSLYDRVRETYNEQFF.

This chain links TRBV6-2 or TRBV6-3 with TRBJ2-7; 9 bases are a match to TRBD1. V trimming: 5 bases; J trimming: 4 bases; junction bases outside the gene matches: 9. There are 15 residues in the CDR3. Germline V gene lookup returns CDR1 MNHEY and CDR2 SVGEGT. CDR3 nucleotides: TGTGCCAGCAGTATCCCGGGACAGGGATGGTACGAGCAGTACTTC. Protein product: CASSIPGQGWYEQYF.

The CDR3 DNA follows: TGTGCCAGCAGCATCGACGCATACGAGCAGTACTTC. This encodes CASSIDAYEQYF. The chain couples TRBV5-4 to TRBJ2-7, with D hard to call. Germline CDR1 and CDR2: SGHNT and YYREEE (reference sequence). The CDR3 covers 12 residues. V dropped 4 bases and J dropped 4 bases, with 9 bases sitting between them.

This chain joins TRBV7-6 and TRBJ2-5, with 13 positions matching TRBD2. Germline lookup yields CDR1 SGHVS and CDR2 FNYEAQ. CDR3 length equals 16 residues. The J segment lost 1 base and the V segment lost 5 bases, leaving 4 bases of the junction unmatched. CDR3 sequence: CASSPRTSGSQETQYF. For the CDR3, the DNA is TGTGCCAGCAGCCCCCGGACTAGCGGGAGCCAAGAGACCCAGTACTTC.

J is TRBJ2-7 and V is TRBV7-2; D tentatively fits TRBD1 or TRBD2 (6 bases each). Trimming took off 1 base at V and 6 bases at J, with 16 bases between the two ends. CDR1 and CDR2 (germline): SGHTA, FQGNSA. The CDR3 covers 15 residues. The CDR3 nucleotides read TGTGCCAGCAGCTTAGGAGGGGGTTTAGCGGCCGAGCAGTACTTC. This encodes CASSLGGGLAAEQYF.

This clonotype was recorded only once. Here the CDR3 reads CASRWTPSTDTQYF. CDR3 DNA sequence: TGTGCCAGCAGGTGGACTCCTAGCACAGATACGCAGTATTTT. J is TRBJ2-3 and V is TRBV6-1; TRBD2 might be the D (5 bases). This CDR3 comprises 14 residues. Germline values: CDR1 MNHNS, CDR2 SASEGT. V was clipped by 6 bases and J by 0 bases, with 10 bases between them.

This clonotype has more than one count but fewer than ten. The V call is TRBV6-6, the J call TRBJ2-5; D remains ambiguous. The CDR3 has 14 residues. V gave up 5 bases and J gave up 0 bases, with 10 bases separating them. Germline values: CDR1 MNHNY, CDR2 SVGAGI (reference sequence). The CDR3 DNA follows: TGTGCCAGCAGTGACGGTTGGTACCAAGAGACCCAGTACTTC. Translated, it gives CASSDGWYQETQYF.